The 14 T cell receptor beta chains given below trace back to one sample, sequenced in a study of blood T cell repertoires in COVID-19. Data came from immunoSEQ multiplex PCR; TCRdb stores just in-frame clones and leaves some out. The sample has about 250,000 clones, roughly 89% seen once; the top ten hold 0.85% to 1%. Sequenced sample: peripheral blood. The receptors were gathered from a woman aged 40-49 years who had recovered from COVID-19.

The rearrangement uses TRBV7-9 and TRBJ1-5; 7 nucleotides agree with TRBD1. Looked up from germline, CDR1 is SEHNR and CDR2 is FQNEAQ (reference sequence). J lost 2 bases, V lost 5 bases, and 6 bases had no gene match. The CDR3 runs 15 residues. In DNA, the CDR3 is TGTGCCAGCAGCCCCACAGGGGAAGGCAATCAGCCCCAGCATTTT. It specifies CASSPTGEGNQPQHF.

The V and J genes are TRBV30 and TRBJ1-1; 7 nucleotides line up with TRBD1. CDR1 is GTSNPN and CDR2 is SVGIG in the germline V gene (reference sequence). This CDR3 spans 11 amino acids. With 6 bases clipped from V and 4 bases from J, the junction kept 2 bases outside the gene matches. The CDR3 DNA reads TGTGCCTGCAGGGGGAGCACTGAAGCTTTCTTT. Its protein is CACRGSTEAFF.

This clone was counted a single time. This chain connects TRBV6-5 to TRBJ2-3, with D possibly matching TRBD2 (5 bases). CDR3 length equals 15 residues. V was cut by 5 bases and J by 2 bases, with 14 bases left in between. CDR1 and CDR2 (germline): MNHEY, SVGAGI. The CDR3 region is CASSPLGVDTDTQYF. In DNA, the CDR3 is TGTGCCAGCAGTCCTCTCGGGGTAGACACAGATACGCAGTATTTT.

DNA for the CDR3: TGTGCCAGCAGCGCTGGCCACAATGAGCAGTTCTTC. Its protein is CASSAGHNEQFF. The chain has TRBV9 and TRBJ2-1; D is unresolved. The CDR3 runs 12 residues. The V end was cut by 3 bases, the J end by 5 bases, with 6 bases between. Germline CDR1 is SGDLS and CDR2 is YYNGEE. Full variable domain (missing parts from reference TRBV9 and TRBJ2-1): DSGVTQTPKHLITATGQRVTLRCSPRSGDLSVYWYQQSLDQGLQFLIQYYNGEERAKGNILERFSAQQFPDLHSELNLSSLELGDSALYFCASSAGHNEQFFGPGTRLTVL.

This chain links TRBV4-1 with TRBJ2-1, with 8 nucleotides matching TRBD2. CDR3 length: 17 amino acids. CDR1 and CDR2 from the germline V gene are MGHRA and YSYEKL. With 0 bases clipped from V and 8 bases from J, the junction kept 12 bases outside the gene matches. CDR3 in DNA: TGCGCCAGCAGCCAAGATCCACTAGCGGCCCCCTCGGATGAGCAGTTCTTC. Its protein product is CASSQDPLAAPSDEQFF.

The chain employs TRBV2 and TRBJ2-5; a weak D match, TRBD1 (5 bases). CDR1 is SNHLY and CDR2 is FYNNEI in the germline V gene. The CDR3 runs 16 residues. The V end was cut by 4 bases, the J end by 2 bases, with 17 bases between. CDR3 in amino acids: CASSVLLTEYQETQYF. The CDR3 nucleotides read TGTGCCAGCAGTGTTCTGTTGACAGAATATCAAGAGACCCAGTACTTC.

The chain carries TRBV12-3 or TRBV12-4 and TRBJ2-2; maybe TRBD2 (5 bases). This CDR3 region has 13 residues. V was clipped by 6 bases and J by 10 bases, with 15 bases between them. Here the CDR3 reads CASRVEGMKELFF. The DNA for the CDR3 is TGTGCCAGCAGAGTCGAGGGTATGAAGGAGCTGTTTTTT.

This clone was counted between two and nine times. J is TRBJ2-2 and V is TRBV28; TRBD2 aligns across 8 bases. CDR1 MDHEN and CDR2 SYDVKM come from the germline V gene. V lost 2 bases, J lost 4 bases, and 12 bases stayed unmatched. CDR3 length: 18 amino acids. The CDR3 spells CASSLAGEGTSPTGELFF. CDR3 coding DNA: TGTGCCAGCAGTTTAGCGGGAGAAGGGACTAGTCCCACCGGGGAGCTGTTTTTT.

The rearrangement uses TRBV27 and TRBJ2-3; 11 nucleotides line up with TRBD2. J lost 2 bases, V lost 6 bases, and 1 base had no gene match. The CDR3 is 14 amino acids. Germline CDR1 and CDR2: MNHEY and SMNVEV (reference sequence). CDR3 amino acids: CASRLAGVTDTQYF. The DNA of the CDR3 is TGTGCCAGCAGACTAGCGGGGGTCACAGATACGCAGTATTTT.

This sequence joins TRBV28 and TRBJ1-2; the match to TRBD1 covers 9 bases. The V segment lost 2 bases and the J segment 2 bases; nucleotides outside the gene matches: 0. The CDR3 covers 14 residues. Germline loops: CDR1 MDHEN, CDR2 SYDVKM. The CDR3 spells CASSLGQGNYGYTF. The CDR3 DNA sequence: TGTGCCAGCAGTTTAGGACAGGGGAACTATGGCTACACCTTC.

V usage is TRBV7-8 and J usage is TRBJ2-7; 9 nucleotides align to TRBD1. With 5 bases clipped from V and 5 bases from J, the junction kept 10 bases outside the gene matches. Germline V gene lookup returns CDR1 SGHVS and CDR2 FQNEAQ. This CDR3 is built from 15 residues. CDR3 nucleotide sequence: TGTGCCAGCAGCCCTCAAGGGACAGGGTTCAACGAGCAGTACTTC. Its protein product is CASSPQGTGFNEQYF.

The chain uses TRBV15 and TRBJ1-2; 9 bases are a match to TRBD1. V lost 0 bases to trimming and J lost 4 bases; unmatched junction nucleotides: 6. Germline V gives CDR1 LNHNV, CDR2 YYDKDF (reference sequence). The CDR3 spans 16 residues. This chain's CDR3 is CATSREPGQGFYGYTF. CDR3 nucleotide sequence: TGTGCCACCAGCAGAGAACCGGGACAGGGTTTCTATGGCTACACCTTC.

The chain couples TRBV24-1 to TRBJ1-4; TRBD1 aligns across 7 bases. The CDR3 length is 14 residues. Trimming took 6 bases from V and 3 from J; bases not matched to a gene: 3. Looked up from germline, CDR1 is KGHDR and CDR2 is SFDVKD. The CDR3 nucleotides read TGTGCCACCAGTAAGACAGGGTCTAATGAAAAACTGTTTTTT. This translates into CATSKTGSNEKLFF.

This chain connects TRBV19 to TRBJ1-3, with D unresolved. This CDR3 is 17 amino acids long. Per germline, CDR1 LNHDA and CDR2 SQIVND (reference sequence). Trimming took 1 base from V and 0 from J, leaving 13 bases between them. CDR3 coding DNA: TGTGCCAGTAGTATAGGTCGAGGGAAAAACTCTGGAAACACCATATATTTT. This codes for CASSIGRGKNSGNTIYF.